The rows below give T cell receptor beta chains drawn from one sample of a study of T cell responses to AZD1222 COVID-19 vaccine. Using immunoSEQ multiplex PCR, the repertoire was profiled, and TCRdb retains in-frame clones only, with some absent. Among roughly 120,000 clones, 70% to 90% were seen once, and the ten largest hold around 8%. The sequencing here drew on peripheral blood, taken on day 0 of AZD1222 vaccination. The receptors were gathered from an adult in good health. CDR3s include the opening cysteine and the closing phenylalanine or tryptophan. D genes are given only for firm matches. Expanded clones are given a class, and other clones once, few, many or no size at all.

J: TRBJ2-1
length: 15
D: TRBD1
size: -
V: TRBV18
CDR3: CASSPGTGGYNEQFF
DNA: TGTGCCAGCTCACCAGGGACAGGGGGTTACAATGAGCAGTTCTTC

J: TRBJ2-2
length: 14
D: -
size: once
V: TRBV5-1
CDR3: CACYEGGNTGELFF
DNA: TGCGCCTGTTACGAGGGGGGAAACACCGGGGAGCTGTTTTTT

J: TRBJ2-1
length: 14
D: -
size: few
V: TRBV7-3
CDR3: CASSPALQWGEQFF
DNA: TGTGCCAGCAGCCCGGCTCTCCAGTGGGGTGAGCAGTTCTTC

J: TRBJ1-2
length: 13
D: TRBD1
size: -
V: TRBV6-5
CDR3: CASSGQGISFYTF
DNA: TGTGCCAGCAGCGGACAGGGTATTAGCTTTTACACCTTC

J: TRBJ2-5
length: 13
D: -
size: -
V: TRBV12-3/TRBV12-4
CDR3: CASMRFSQETQYF
DNA: TGTGCCAGCATGAGGTTCTCACAAGAGACCCAGTACTTC

J: TRBJ1-2
length: 16
D: -
size: once
V: TRBV24-1
CDR3: CATPGPTVKDNYGYTF
DNA: TGTGCCACCCCGGGGCCGACAGTAAAAGACAACTATGGCTACACCTTC

J: TRBJ1-1
length: 13
D: -
size: -
V: TRBV19
CDR3: CASATQVNTEAFF
DNA: TGTGCCAGCGCAACACAGGTGAACACTGAAGCTTTCTTT

J: TRBJ1-3
length: 15
D: -
size: -
V: TRBV27
CDR3: CASRPYAGAGNTIYF
DNA: TGTGCCAGCAGACCCTATGCAGGAGCCGGAAACACCATATATTTT

J: TRBJ2-1
length: 18
D: -
size: -
V: TRBV7-9
CDR3: CASSLVVSLMGHGNEQFF
DNA: TGTGCCAGCAGCTTAGTTGTAAGCCTGATGGGGCACGGCAATGAGCAGTTCTTC

J: TRBJ1-2
length: 14
D: TRBD1
size: once
V: TRBV3-1/TRBV3-2
CDR3: CASSQDEGGRGYTF
DNA: TGTGCCAGCAGCCAAGATGAAGGGGGCAGGGGCTACACCTTC

J: TRBJ2-1
length: 16
D: TRBD2
size: once
V: TRBV15
CDR3: CATSVLAERGYNEQFF
DNA: TGTGCCACCAGCGTTTTAGCGGAGCGGGGGTACAATGAGCAGTTCTTC

J: TRBJ1-5
length: 14
D: -
size: -
V: TRBV2
CDR3: CASSDGFLGQPQHF
DNA: TGTGCCAGCAGTGACGGGTTCTTAGGGCAGCCCCAGCATTTT

J: TRBJ2-3
length: 12
D: -
size: -
V: TRBV7-9
CDR3: CASSLNLDTQYF
DNA: TGTGCCAGCAGCCTGAACCTTGATACGCAGTATTTT